A selection of T cell receptor beta chains follows, all from one sample in a study of cytomegalovirus exposure and HLA in healthy donors. The repertoire was sequenced with immunoSEQ multiplex PCR; TCRdb's copy has only in-frame clones and lacks some. In the table there are around 180,000 clones, 75% to 80% of which are singletons. The sequencing sample was made of PBMCs. The receptors were gathered from a woman aged 25 to 45 in good health and CMV-seropositive. CDR3s include the opening cysteine and the closing phenylalanine or tryptophan.

V	J	CDR3
TRBV9	TRBJ1-2	CASSAGTAVTGVYTF
TRBV2	TRBJ2-1	CASSESRAEYNEQFF
TRBV19	TRBJ2-3	CARSCGGAGTQYF
TRBV6-5	TRBJ2-7	CASGLAIDEQYF
TRBV6-5	TRBJ2-3	CASSYVGADTQYF
TRBV7-9	TRBJ2-2	CASSELGTGNSRNTGELFF
TRBV11-2	TRBJ1-1	CASSPLPVNTEAFF
TRBV4-1	TRBJ1-1	CASSRGQGEGEAFF
TRBV11-2	TRBJ2-5	CASSSFRGGGETQYF
TRBV9	TRBJ1-4	CASSLAVDEKLFF
TRBV19	TRBJ1-5	CASSIRGGTGANQPQHF
TRBV25-1	TRBJ1-1	CARTTTCAEAFF
TRBV4-3	TRBJ2-7	CASSSPGSYEQYF
TRBV6-5	TRBJ1-5	CASSDRINQPQHF
TRBV30	TRBJ2-3	CAWRQIPYPEDTQYF
TRBV4-1	TRBJ1-1	CASSQDGNTEAFF
TRBV28	TRBJ2-5	CASRDSSGAQETQYF
TRBV5-1	TRBJ2-6	CASSLLQGASSGANVLTF
TRBV2	.	CASNDPGTGFYEQYF
TRBV7-2	TRBJ2-3	CASGSSGGATDTQYF
TRBV6-6	TRBJ1-5	CASSYEGSYNQPQHF